The following is a T cell receptor beta chain sequence with its context. Its antigen remains unknown. The entry originates in a study of T-cell memory formation after mild COVID-19. Study-wide results and caveats: Specificity for SARS-CoV-2 was not confirmed among the second-wave clones peaking on day 37. CD4+ contracting clones were found mainly in CM and EM, and CD8+ ones in EMRA.

Researchers used 5'RACE with constant-segment primers to make TCR alpha and TCR beta cDNA libraries that carry sample barcodes and UMIs. From the 5' RACE reads, TCRdb called clonotypes with MiXCR, one entry per CDR3 protein. The data contain fewer than 300,000 distinct CDR3 sequences, roughly 18% of them singletons. The CDR3 is made up of 15 amino acids. The germline V gene has CDR1 LGHDT and CDR2 YNNKEL (reference sequence). Trimming left V 0 bases short and J 2 bases short, with 10 bases between. The V call is TRBV3-1, the J call TRBJ1-1, with a tentative D call TRBD1 (5 bases). Sequenced input: PBMCs or a T cell subset sorted from them (not recorded which). The clonotype originates from a man younger than 35 who had mild COVID-19 (a few samples of this study predate the infection). Cell type and time point are not known. The CDR3 bases are TGTGCCAGCAGCCAAGATGGGGGGGTAAACACTGAAGCTTTCTTT. This gives the protein CASSQDGGVNTEAFF.